These T cell receptor beta chains were read from a single sample in a study of blood T cell repertoires in COVID-19. Libraries were prepared by immunoSEQ multiplex PCR; TCRdb keeps only in-frame clonotypes and omits some of them. Of 200,000 to 250,000 clones in the sample, 65% to 85% were seen once. The sample consisted of PBMCs or T cells enriched from blood (not recorded which). The receptors derive from an older woman who had recovered from COVID-19. Each CDR3 is given with its conserved first and last residue. A D gene is named only where the DNA matches it firmly. Only part of the rows carry a size: once, few, many, or a class if the clone is expanded.

clone_size: .; v_call: TRBV24-1; d_call: TRBD1; j_call: TRBJ1-2; cdr3_aa: CATSDGTGTVGYTF; cdr3_nt: TGTGCCACCAGTGATGGGACAGGGACTGTTGGCTACACCTTC
clone_size: .; v_call: TRBV5-4; d_call: TRBD1; j_call: TRBJ1-6; cdr3_aa: CASRLGGQGNSPLHF; cdr3_nt: TGTGCCAGCAGATTAGGGGGACAGGGTAATTCACCCCTCCACTTT
clone_size: .; v_call: TRBV27; d_call: .; j_call: TRBJ1-1; cdr3_aa: CASRGSGTTEAFF; cdr3_nt: TGTGCCAGCAGAGGGTCGGGAACAACTGAAGCTTTCTTT
clone_size: few; v_call: TRBV19; d_call: .; j_call: TRBJ2-2; cdr3_aa: CASNPQGGVNGELFF; cdr3_nt: TGTGCCTCAAATCCCCAGGGGGGCGTTAACGGGGAGCTGTTTTTT
clone_size: few; v_call: TRBV7-9; d_call: .; j_call: TRBJ1-1; cdr3_aa: CASSQDSASTEAFF; cdr3_nt: TGTGCCAGCAGCCAAGACTCGGCTAGCACTGAAGCTTTCTTT
clone_size: .; v_call: TRBV5-4; d_call: TRBD1; j_call: TRBJ2-3; cdr3_aa: CASSLDGTGPHTDTQYF; cdr3_nt: TGTGCCAGCAGCTTGGACGGGACAGGTCCCCACACAGATACGCAGTATTTT
clone_size: .; v_call: TRBV29-1; d_call: TRBD2; j_call: TRBJ2-1; cdr3_aa: CSVDAGSGGASGQFF; cdr3_nt: TGCAGCGTTGACGCTGGTAGCGGGGGGGCCTCCGGGCAGTTCTTC
clone_size: .; v_call: TRBV9; d_call: TRBD1; j_call: TRBJ1-1; cdr3_aa: CASSTPRHTYDPTGGNTEAFF; cdr3_nt: TGTGCCAGCAGCACCCCGAGACACACCTATGACCCGACAGGGGGGAACACTGAAGCTTTCTTT
clone_size: .; v_call: TRBV5-8; d_call: TRBD1; j_call: TRBJ1-5; cdr3_aa: CASSYTFGQGWRQPQHF; cdr3_nt: TGTGCCAGCAGCTACACCTTTGGACAGGGTTGGAGGCAGCCCCAGCATTTT
clone_size: .; v_call: TRBV7-8; d_call: .; j_call: TRBJ1-2; cdr3_aa: CASSSVSGGYGYTF; cdr3_nt: TGTGCCAGCAGCTCCGTTAGCGGCGGCTATGGCTACACCTTC
clone_size: .; v_call: TRBV18; d_call: .; j_call: TRBJ1-1; cdr3_aa: CASNGGETEAFF; cdr3_nt: TGTGCCAGCAATGGGGGGGAAACTGAAGCTTTCTTT
clone_size: .; v_call: TRBV5-6; d_call: TRBD1; j_call: TRBJ1-4; cdr3_aa: CASSTGQGARGKLFF; cdr3_nt: TGTGCCAGCAGCACCGGACAGGGGGCGCGGGGAAAACTGTTTTTT
clone_size: .; v_call: TRBV6-5; d_call: .; j_call: TRBJ2-3; cdr3_aa: CASSYSGRFTDTQYF; cdr3_nt: TGTGCCAGCAGTTACTCGGGCAGATTCACAGATACGCAGTATTTT
clone_size: .; v_call: TRBV5-6; d_call: TRBD1; j_call: TRBJ2-1; cdr3_aa: CASSWDRLYEQFF; cdr3_nt: TGTGCCAGCAGTTGGGACAGGCTTTATGAGCAGTTCTTC
clone_size: .; v_call: TRBV25-1; d_call: .; j_call: TRBJ1-2; cdr3_aa: CASSSGRDRGGYTF; cdr3_nt: TGTGCCAGCAGTTCCGGACGGGATCGGGGTGGCTACACCTTC
clone_size: .; v_call: TRBV7-9; d_call: .; j_call: TRBJ1-2; cdr3_aa: CASSYDIGYTF; cdr3_nt: TGTGCCAGCAGCTACGACATCGGCTACACCTTC
clone_size: .; v_call: TRBV3-1/TRBV3-2; d_call: .; j_call: TRBJ1-6; cdr3_aa: CASSQGGHDNSPLHF; cdr3_nt: TGTGCCAGCAGCCAAGGCGGTCATGATAATTCACCCCTCCACTTT
clone_size: .; v_call: TRBV27; d_call: TRBD1; j_call: TRBJ1-3; cdr3_aa: CASSFFPLRGQDTIYF; cdr3_nt: TGTGCCAGCAGTTTTTTCCCCCTCAGGGGGCAGGACACCATATATTTT
clone_size: few; v_call: TRBV6-1; d_call: TRBD1; j_call: TRBJ1-2; cdr3_aa: CASSEATGGSYGYTF; cdr3_nt: TGTGCCAGCAGTGAAGCAACAGGGGGGAGCTATGGCTACACCTTC
clone_size: .; v_call: TRBV18; d_call: .; j_call: TRBJ2-2; cdr3_aa: CASSEGRGELFF; cdr3_nt: TGTGCCAGCTCAGAGGGAAGAGGGGAGCTGTTTTTT
clone_size: .; v_call: TRBV5-6; d_call: TRBD2; j_call: TRBJ2-1; cdr3_aa: CASSDSGGARVNEQFF; cdr3_nt: TGTGCCAGCAGCGATAGCGGGGGGGCAAGAGTTAATGAGCAGTTCTTC
clone_size: few; v_call: TRBV29-1; d_call: .; j_call: TRBJ1-1; cdr3_aa: CSAVRAELNTEAFF; cdr3_nt: TGCAGCGCCGTGCGGGCCGAGCTTAACACTGAAGCTTTCTTT
clone_size: .; v_call: TRBV29-1; d_call: .; j_call: TRBJ1-2; cdr3_aa: CSVQGNDGYTF; cdr3_nt: TGCAGCGTTCAGGGCAATGATGGCTACACCTTC
clone_size: .; v_call: TRBV5-4; d_call: TRBD1; j_call: TRBJ1-1; cdr3_aa: CASSEQGPRGTEAFF; cdr3_nt: TGTGCCAGCAGCGAACAGGGGCCGCGAGGTACTGAAGCTTTCTTT
clone_size: .; v_call: TRBV9; d_call: .; j_call: TRBJ2-5; cdr3_aa: CASSVELQGARETQYF; cdr3_nt: TGTGCCAGCAGCGTAGAGCTCCAAGGGGCGAGGGAGACCCAGTACTTC
clone_size: .; v_call: TRBV25-1; d_call: .; j_call: TRBJ1-1; cdr3_aa: CASSEYTRGEAFF; cdr3_nt: TGTGCCAGCAGTGAATACACCCGGGGTGAAGCTTTCTTT
clone_size: .; v_call: TRBV30; d_call: TRBD1; j_call: TRBJ2-1; cdr3_aa: CAWSVPPHRGESNEQFF; cdr3_nt: TGTGCCTGGAGTGTACCCCCCCACAGGGGAGAATCCAATGAGCAGTTCTTC
clone_size: once; v_call: TRBV5-1; d_call: .; j_call: TRBJ2-6; cdr3_aa: CASSLGRSGFTGANVLTF; cdr3_nt: TGCGCCAGCAGCTTGGGAAGGAGTGGGTTTACTGGGGCCAACGTCCTGACTTTC
clone_size: .; v_call: TRBV25-1; d_call: TRBD1; j_call: TRBJ1-2; cdr3_aa: CASSTDRGANYGYTF; cdr3_nt: TGTGCCAGCTCGACGGACAGGGGGGCTAACTATGGCTACACCTTC